This T cell receptor beta chain came from a study of technical replicates of blood from a handful of donors. This CDR3 contains 14 residues. CDR1 is MNHEY, CDR2 SMNVEV, per germline (reference sequence). V was clipped by 6 bases and J by 5 bases, with 15 bases between them. The protocol was immunoSEQ multiplex PCR, while the TCRdb copy is restricted to in-frame clones and leaves out a portion. The sample lists tens of thousands of clones; 91% were seen once. What was sequenced was PBMCs. The genes are TRBV27 and TRBJ2-3; a weak D match, TRBD1 (6 bases). The receptor was derived from a human donor in good health. Some clones in this sample may be carry-over from other donors' samples. Here the CDR3 DNA reads TGTGCCAGCAGCTCTCACAGGGCCGGAGATACGCAGTATTTT. Its translation is CASSSHRAGDTQYF.